This T cell receptor (beta chain) was sequenced in a study of blood T cell repertoires in COVID-19. Study-level information: COVID-19 samples from acute and convalescent phases originated in the United States, Italy and Spain. In each case, the material was cDNA or gDNA derived from T cells, B-cell-depleted T cells, or PBMCs.

Here immunoSEQ multiplex PCR was the method, and the copy in TCRdb shows in-frame clones only, minus some. Of 150,000 or so clones in the sample, about 92% are singletons; the top ten hold nearly 5%. The CDR3 is 14 residues long. The V gene lost 0 bases and the J gene lost 2 bases, with 8 bases spanning the gap. Germline loops: CDR1 SGHRS, CDR2 YFSETQ. The specimen was peripheral blood. The sequence was obtained from a young man with COVID-19, enrolled during active disease. V usage is TRBV5-1 and J usage is TRBJ2-5; possible D gene TRBD2, 6 bases. The CDR3 nucleotides are TGCGCCAGCAGCTTGGGGGGACTGCAAGAGACCCAGTACTTC. Amino acid sequence: CASSLGGLQETQYF. Full variable domain (rest looked up from reference TRBV5-1 and TRBJ2-5): KAGVTQTPRYLIKTRGQQVTLSCSPISGHRSVSWYQQTPGQGLQFLFEYFSETQRNKGNFPGRFSGRQFSNSRSEMNVSTLELGDSALYLCASSLGGLQETQYFGPGTRLLVL.